Below are 21 T cell receptor beta chains sequenced from a single sample in a study of T cell responses to AZD1222 COVID-19 vaccine. TCRdb's table, derived via immunoSEQ multiplex PCR, lists solely in-frame clones and lacks some. The sample includes about 100,000 clones, about 87% of them seen just once. The material sequenced was peripheral blood, taken on day 0 of AZD1222 vaccination. Receptor source: an adult in good health.

This chain joins TRBV2 and TRBJ1-6, with D tentatively TRBD1 (5 bases). Trimming left V 4 bases short and J 9 bases short, with 16 bases between. The germline V gene encodes CDR1 SNHLY and CDR2 FYNNEI. The CDR3 sequence is 15 residues long. The CDR3 sequence is CASSVGGQAGSPLHF. The DNA of the CDR3 is TGTGCCAGCAGTGTAGGTGGACAAGCCGGTTCACCCCTCCACTTT.

This chain joins TRBV27 and TRBJ1-1, with a possible D match to TRBD1 (6 bases). The V gene's germline CDR1 is MNHEY and CDR2 SMNVEV (reference sequence). The CDR3 consists of 16 residues. The V end lost 3 bases, the J end lost 5 bases, and 19 bases lay between the germline ends. The CDR3 protein is CASSFQKGGWRTEAFF. The CDR3 coding sequence is TGTGCCAGCAGTTTCCAAAAAGGGGGTTGGCGAACTGAAGCTTTCTTT.

The genes are TRBV28 and TRBJ1-4; 8 bases fit TRBD1. Germline V gene lookup returns CDR1 MDHEN and CDR2 SYDVKM. Germline trimming cut 4 bases from V and 7 bases from J; bases unmatched to any gene: 11. The CDR3 length is 16 residues. The CDR3 spells CASSSSGGRGREKLFF. The CDR3 DNA reads TGTGCCAGCAGTTCATCAGGGGGCCGGGGGCGTGAAAAACTGTTTTTT.

This clone has only one observation. This CDR3 reads CASGLSSGNTIYF. The CDR3 nucleotides are TGCGCCAGCGGTCTGAGCTCTGGAAACACCATATATTTT. This sequence joins TRBV4-1 and TRBJ1-3; D not certain. V was pared by 8 bases and J by 0 bases, with 8 bases between. There are 13 residues in the CDR3. Looked up from germline, CDR1 is MGHRA and CDR2 is YSYEKL.

The chain is built from TRBV4-1 and TRBJ1-2, with TRBD1 matching 9 bases. Per germline, CDR1 MGHRA and CDR2 YSYEKL. This CDR3 has 15 residues. V lost 3 bases and J lost 8; bases outside the gene matches: 10. The CDR3 loop reads CASSHPNRGRGGYTF. The CDR3 DNA reads TGCGCCAGCAGCCACCCGAACAGGGGGCGAGGAGGCTACACCTTC.

The chain employs TRBV7-2 and TRBJ1-1, with TRBD1 matching 8 bases. This CDR3 contains 15 residues. Germline lookup yields CDR1 SGHTA and CDR2 FQGNSA. V lost 3 bases and J lost 5; bases outside the gene matches: 8. DNA for the CDR3: TGTGCCAGCAGCTTGCTTGGGACAGGTCTGACTGAAGCTTTCTTT. Protein sequence: CASSLLGTGLTEAFF.

The J gene is TRBJ2-6, the V gene TRBV10-1; weak D call: TRBD1 (5 bases). Germline CDR1 is WNHNN and CDR2 is SYGVQD (reference sequence). The V and J ends lost 3 bases and 6 bases respectively, with 12 bases between them. The CDR3 totals 15 residues. CDR3 region: CASSDRRGSANVLTF. The DNA for the CDR3 is TGCGCCAGCAGTGATCGAAGGGGCTCGGCCAACGTCCTGACTTTC.

This chain links TRBV5-1 with TRBJ2-1; the match to TRBD2 covers 9 bases. J lost 7 bases, V lost 1 base, and 9 bases had no gene match. CDR3 length: 16 amino acids. Germline V lookup: CDR1 SGHRS, CDR2 YFSETQ. CDR3: CASSLNAGGPENEQFF. In nucleotides, the CDR3 is TGCGCCAGCAGCTTGAACGCGGGAGGGCCGGAAAATGAGCAGTTCTTC.

The chain is built from TRBV2 and TRBJ1-2; D perhaps matches TRBD1 (5 bases). CDR3 length: 12 amino acids. Germline V gives CDR1 SNHLY, CDR2 FYNNEI. The V gene lost 7 bases and the J gene lost 3 bases, with 9 bases spanning the gap. The CDR3: CASTRADYGYTF. The DNA of the CDR3 is TGTGCCAGCACCAGGGCTGACTATGGCTACACCTTC.

The genes are TRBV5-4 and TRBJ2-5, with 7 bases aligning to TRBD1. Trimming at V came to 4 bases and at J to 4 bases, leaving 7 bases not matched to a gene. CDR3 length: 14 residues. Per germline, CDR1 SGHNT and CDR2 YYREEE (reference sequence). The CDR3 DNA is TGTGCCAGCAGCACTGCAGGGGGTATAGAGACCCAGTACTTC. Translated: CASSTAGGIETQYF.

This rearrangement joins TRBV7-9 to TRBJ2-5, with D unresolved. The germline V and J ends were trimmed by 5 bases and 7 bases, with 8 bases remaining between them. Per the germline V gene, CDR1 is SEHNR and CDR2 is FQNEAQ (reference sequence). This CDR3 contains 11 residues. The CDR3 is CASSRQWTQYF. CDR3 nucleotides: TGTGCCAGCAGCCGGCAGTGGACCCAGTACTTC.

The V call is TRBV7-8, the J call TRBJ1-5; a possible D gene is TRBD1 (5 bases). V gave up 1 base and J gave up 0 bases, with 16 bases separating them. In germline, CDR1 is SGHVS, CDR2 FQNEAQ. This CDR3 is built from 18 residues. The CDR3 DNA is TGTGCCAGCAGCTTAGTTCAGGGACTACAAGATAGCAATCAGCCCCAGCATTTT. This gives the protein CASSLVQGLQDSNQPQHF.

CDR3 in amino acids: CASSLASTSQETQYF. Written as DNA, the CDR3 is TGTGCCAGCAGCTTGGCTAGCACCTCCCAAGAGACCCAGTACTTC. This chain uses TRBV7-6 with TRBJ2-5; tentative D call: TRBD2 (5 bases). The CDR3 runs to 15 residues. V was clipped by 3 bases and J by 1 base, with 12 bases between them. Germline lookup yields CDR1 SGHVS and CDR2 FNYEAQ.

This clone occurred once. The gene calls are TRBV6-4 and TRBJ1-2, with 11 bases matching TRBD1. Germline V gene sequence: CDR1 MRHNA, CDR2 SNTAGT. The CDR3 spans 16 residues. V lost 4 bases to trimming and J lost 4 bases; unmatched junction nucleotides: 8. The CDR3 here is CASSASGQGGFYGYTF. The CDR3 bases are TGTGCCAGCAGTGCTTCGGGACAGGGGGGGTTCTATGGCTACACCTTC.

The chain has TRBV3-1 (or the pseudogene TRBV3-2) and TRBJ1-2; no clear D. The CDR3 runs to 13 residues. V lost 0 bases, J lost 4 bases, and 6 bases lay in between. Germline values: CDR1 LGHDT, CDR2 YNNKEL (reference sequence). The CDR3 sequence: CASSQEEPYGYTF. The CDR3 region has the DNA TGTGCCAGCAGCCAAGAAGAACCCTATGGCTACACCTTC.

CDR3 loop: CSARIGETQYF. CDR3 in DNA: TGCAGTGCTAGGATAGGAGAGACCCAGTACTTC. V is TRBV20-1 and J is TRBJ2-5, with D uncertain. V was cut by 3 bases and J by 4 bases, with 6 bases left in between. CDR3 length equals 11 residues. Germline lookup yields CDR1 DFQATT and CDR2 SNEGSKA (reference sequence).

The V call is TRBV10-3, the J call TRBJ1-6; D unresolved. The germline V gene has CDR1 ENHRY and CDR2 SYGVKD. The CDR3 contains 18 residues. V was cut by 2 bases and J by 0 bases, with 14 bases left in between. The CDR3 is CAISEKDGRSSYNSPLHF. DNA of the CDR3: TGTGCCATCAGTGAGAAGGACGGTAGGAGCTCCTATAATTCACCCCTCCACTTT.

The chain carries TRBV28 and TRBJ2-5, with D uncertain. CDR3 length: 15 amino acids. Trimming stripped 2 bases from V and 2 bases from J, with 12 bases between. Looked up from germline, CDR1 is MDHEN and CDR2 is SYDVKM. CDR3 protein: CASSLDVGPQETQYF. The CDR3 DNA follows: TGTGCCAGCAGTTTAGATGTGGGCCCGCAAGAGACCCAGTACTTC.

The chain recombines TRBV11-3 with TRBJ2-7; either TRBD1 or TRBD2 may supply D (5 bases each). This CDR3 is 16 amino acids long. Germline V gives CDR1 SGHNT, CDR2 YENEEA. V was shortened by 2 bases and J by 2 bases, with 16 bases between the two germline ends. In DNA, the CDR3 is TGTGCCAGCAGCTTACAAATGTGGGGGTCGGCCTACGAGCAGTACTTC. This gives the protein CASSLQMWGSAYEQYF.

This sequence joins TRBV12-5 and TRBJ2-3, with D perhaps TRBD2 (6 bases). CDR3 length: 14 amino acids. The germline V gene encodes CDR1 LGHNT and CDR2 FRNRAP. The V end lost 7 bases, the J end lost 7 bases, and 18 bases lay between the germline ends. CDR3 coding DNA: TGTGCTAGTGTCCAGGACGGAGGGTATTATACGCAGTATTTT. Translated: CASVQDGGYYTQYF.

The chain recombines TRBV9 with TRBJ1-4; a weak D match, TRBD1 (6 bases). The CDR3 contains 16 residues. CDR1 is SGDLS, CDR2 YYNGEE, per germline. Trimming took off 1 base at V and 7 bases at J, with 17 bases between the two ends. The CDR3 sequence: CASSVQQGEAREKLFF. Written as DNA, the CDR3 is TGTGCCAGCAGCGTACAACAGGGAGAAGCGCGTGAAAAACTGTTTTTT.